A single sample gave rise to the 17 T cell receptor beta chains below, sequenced in a study of blood T cell repertoires in COVID-19. Clones were read by immunoSEQ multiplex PCR, and TCRdb kept only the in-frame ones, dropping some. The sample holds 150,000 to 200,000 clones; around 83% are singletons and the top ten take 7.6%. The sequenced sample was peripheral blood. Receptors originate from a woman in her 70s with COVID-19, enrolled during active disease.

The chain employs TRBV28 and TRBJ1-1; D might be TRBD1 (6 bases). Germline V gene lookup returns CDR1 MDHEN and CDR2 SYDVKM. The CDR3 runs 12 residues. Trimming removed 6 bases from V and 4 bases from J, with 9 bases in between. DNA for the CDR3: TGTGCCAGCAGGGTAGGGGGCACTGAAGCTTTCTTT. This translates into CASRVGGTEAFF.

The rearrangement uses TRBV7-2 and TRBJ1-1, with no clear D. Trimming shortened V by 0 bases and J by 1 base, and 6 bases separated the two germline ends. The germline V gene encodes CDR1 SGHTA and CDR2 FQGNSA. The CDR3 extends over 14 amino acids. In nucleotides, the CDR3 is TGTGCCAGCAGCTTAGCGAGACAGAACACTGAAGCTTTCTTT. This translates into CASSLARQNTEAFF.

The chain combines TRBV18 with TRBJ1-5; no reliable D call. Per germline, CDR1 KGHSH and CDR2 LQKENI. Trimming removed 6 bases from V and 4 bases from J, with 16 bases in between. This CDR3 has 15 amino acids. CDR3 coding DNA: TGTGCCAGCTCTGGTTCCGGGTCAGCTAATCAGCCCCAGCATTTT. Translating gives CASSGSGSANQPQHF.

This sequence joins TRBV19 and TRBJ1-4; a possible D gene is TRBD1 (5 bases). CDR1 is LNHDA, CDR2 SQIVND, per germline (reference sequence). V gave up 6 bases and J gave up 7 bases, with 12 bases separating them. This CDR3 region has 13 residues. The CDR3 DNA follows: TGTGCCAGTAGAGGGAGGAGGGGTGAAAAACTGTTTTTT. This codes for CASRGRRGEKLFF.

CDR3 in amino acids: CASSLSGAGGFNSPLHF. The CDR3 DNA follows: TGTGCCAGCAGCCTATCCGGGGCTGGGGGGTTTAATTCACCCCTCCACTTT. This chain links TRBV5-4 with TRBJ1-6, with D possibly matching TRBD1 (5 bases). Germline V lookup: CDR1 SGHNT, CDR2 YYREEE (reference sequence). The CDR3 runs to 17 residues. With 4 bases removed from V and 6 bases from J, the gap between germline ends came to 20 bases. Supplemented by reference TRBV5-4 and TRBJ1-6, the full variable domain reads ETGVTQSPTHLIKTRGQQVTLRCSSQSGHNTVSWYQQALGQGPQFIFQYYREEENGRGNFPPRFSGLQFPNYSSELNVNALELDDSALYLCASSLSGAGGFNSPLHFGNGTRLTVT.

This clone was counted only a few times. The genes are TRBV18 and TRBJ1-1; the D is unclear. Per the germline V gene, CDR1 is KGHSH and CDR2 is LQKENI. The germline V and J ends were trimmed by 8 bases and 1 base, with 8 bases remaining between them. The CDR3 has 12 amino acids. In DNA, the CDR3 is TGTGCCAGCACTTCAGGGAACACTGAAGCTTTCTTT. As protein: CASTSGNTEAFF.

The chain employs TRBV9 and TRBJ2-1; perhaps TRBD2 as D (5 bases). From germline, CDR1 is SGDLS and CDR2 YYNGEE. Between the trimmed V and J ends, which lost 0 bases and 6 bases, there was a span of 10 bases. The CDR3 has 14 amino acids. As DNA, the CDR3 is TGTGCCAGCAGCGTAGTGGCTAGCTCCAATGAGCAGTTCTTC. Translating it yields CASSVVASSNEQFF.

The chain recombines TRBV11-2 with TRBJ2-1; 12 positions agree with TRBD2. The CDR3 consists of 18 residues. Germline CDR1 and CDR2: SGHAT and FQNNGV. The trim removed 8 bases at V and 6 bases at J, leaving 17 bases unmatched. CDR3 bases: TGTGCCAGCTCTTTCCTAGCGGGAGGGTCCCCTGGTGCCAATGAGCAGTTCTTC. It encodes CASSFLAGGSPGANEQFF.

The gene calls are TRBV3-1 (or the pseudogene TRBV3-2) and TRBJ2-3; D is possibly TRBD1 (7 bases). The CDR3 has 16 residues. Trimming shortened V by 0 bases and J by 6 bases, and 16 bases separated the two germline ends. The germline gives CDR1 LGHDT, CDR2 YNNKEL (reference sequence). Here the CDR3 reads CASSQDRRGRGDTQYF. CDR3 nucleotides: TGTGCCAGCAGCCAAGATCGGAGGGGGCGCGGGGATACGCAGTATTTT.

The gene calls are TRBV7-9 and TRBJ1-1; TRBD1 aligns across 11 bases. V trimming: 5 bases; J trimming: 0 bases; junction bases outside the gene matches: 5. This CDR3 has 16 residues. Per germline, CDR1 SEHNR and CDR2 FQNEAQ (reference sequence). The DNA for the CDR3 is TGTGCCAGCAGCCAAAGGACAGGGGGCATGAACACTGAAGCTTTCTTT. Translation: CASSQRTGGMNTEAFF.

The chain has TRBV9 and TRBJ2-1; 7 bases line up with TRBD2. The CDR3 spans 15 residues. Germline V CDR1 and CDR2: SGDLS, YYNGEE. J was trimmed by 8 bases and V by 6 bases; bases with no gene match: 14. In DNA, the CDR3 is TGTGCCAGCACCCGGGAGGACCTAGGCTCGTATGAGCAGTTCTTC. Protein sequence: CASTREDLGSYEQFF.

The V call is TRBV2, the J call TRBJ1-2; D possibly corresponds to TRBD1 (6 bases). The germline gives CDR1 SNHLY, CDR2 FYNNEI. CDR3 length equals 15 residues. V was pared by 10 bases and J by 7 bases, with 25 bases between. The DNA of the CDR3 is TGTGCCACCCCCCCTCCCGGCAGCCAACAGGGTGGCTACACCTTC. Amino acids: CATPPPGSQQGGYTF.

This clone was seen a few times. V and J are TRBV5-4 and TRBJ1-2, with TRBD1 as a possible D gene (6 bases). Trimming took off 3 bases at V and 2 bases at J, with 14 bases between the two ends. This CDR3 is 15 amino acids long. Germline values: CDR1 SGHNT, CDR2 YYREEE (reference sequence). CDR3 coding DNA: TGTGCCAGCAGCTCGGGGCAGGGGCAAAACTATGGCTACACCTTC. Its translation: CASSSGQGQNYGYTF.

This chain links TRBV6-5 with TRBJ1-2; 10 positions match TRBD1. Germline trimming cut 6 bases from V and 10 bases from J; bases unmatched to any gene: 11. The germline CDR1 and CDR2 sequences are MNHEY and SVGAGI. The CDR3 runs 14 residues. CDR3 sequence: CASRQGVGTGVYTF. The CDR3, as DNA: TGTGCCAGCAGACAGGGCGTAGGGACAGGGGTCTACACCTTC.

The V call is TRBV10-3, the J call TRBJ2-7; weak D call: TRBD2 (6 bases). This CDR3 is built from 15 residues. CDR1 is ENHRY, CDR2 SYGVKD, per germline. Trimming shortened V by 2 bases and J by 3 bases, and 14 bases separated the two germline ends. For the CDR3, the DNA is TGTGCCATCAGTGAGCCATTACTAGCCCGCTACGAGCAGTACTTC. It translates to CAISEPLLARYEQYF.

This chain connects TRBV18 to TRBJ2-7; 7 nucleotides agree with TRBD2. Losses at the gene ends were 6 bases for V and 4 bases for J; bases not matched to a gene: 9. The CDR3 spans 14 residues. Germline loops: CDR1 KGHSH, CDR2 LQKENI. The CDR3: CASSPGGGMYEQYF. The CDR3 nucleotides are TGTGCCAGCTCCCCCGGGGGAGGGATGTACGAGCAGTACTTC.

This clone occurred a few times. The chain is built from TRBV5-4 and TRBJ1-2, with TRBD1 identical over 7 bases. The V segment lost 2 bases and the J segment 4 bases; nucleotides outside the gene matches: 14. CDR1 is SGHNT and CDR2 is YYREEE in the germline V gene (reference sequence). The length of the CDR3 is 17 residues. The CDR3 here is CASSFRDSPMAPYGYTF. CDR3 nucleotide sequence: TGTGCCAGCAGCTTCCGGGACAGCCCTATGGCCCCCTATGGCTACACCTTC.